This T cell receptor beta chain was identified in a study of T cell repertoires in cytomegalovirus infection (dated by TCRdb to the late 2010s). For the wider study: Because public TCR beta signatures pointed to carriage of CMV infection together with the matching HLA type, the HLA type of each donor mattered for the analysis.

Overall results and qualifications from the work: In both this cohort and an independent approximately 350-donor cohort, the cumulative frequency of public TCR beta family members distinguished carriers of CMV infection plus the relevant HLA type. In the ex vivo response, HLA-C-restricted CMV-specific TCR beta clonotypes were dominant, and in two of eight donors the single most frequent clonotype came from this HLA-C-restricted group.

The sequencer was an Illumina HiSeq 1500. TCRdb redid the processing of the public reads, applying fastp at Q25 and MiXCR, and retained in-frame beta chains. Identical CDR3 proteins give one entry, which carries the most common genes and DNA. Counted in this sample were about 150,000 distinct CDR3 sequences; 23% of them appeared once. In total, the top ten clones hold roughly 9.8% of the sample. Worth noting for this clonotype: It lacks a known antigen. One end of the junction varies from germline; a read error may be responsible.

The sequenced sample was PBMCs. This TCR derives from a human donor in good health (CMV status not recorded). Some clones in this sample may be carry-over from other donors' samples.

The CDR3 region has the sequence CVSSLDPSGSKQYF. The nucleotide sequence reads as follows: TGTGTCAGCAGCTTAGATCCTAGCGGGAGTAAGCAGTACTTC. The V and J genes are TRBV7-2 and TRBJ2-7; TRBD2 aligns with 10 central bases. Via the germline V gene, CDR1 is SGHTA and CDR2 FQGNSA. Counted from cysteine to phenylalanine, this CDR3 has 14 amino acids. Only the CDR3 part of the read is kept: 42 bases, read in frame from the first base. The CDR3 plus the reference TRBV7-2 and TRBJ2-7 genes for the other parts give the full variable domain: GAGVSQSPSNKVTEKGKDVELRCDPISGHTALYWYRQSLGQGLEFLIYFQGNSAPDKSGLPSDRFSAERTGGSVSTLTIQRTQQEDSAVYLCVSSLDPSGSKQYFGPGTRLTVT.